The 8 T cell receptor beta chains below come from one sample, sequenced in a study of tumor-infiltrating lymphocytes in oesophageal squamous cell carcinoma. TCRdb re-called the PCR reads through MiXCR, storing one row per CDR3 protein. The sample has just under 20,000 distinct CDR3 sequences; around 40% are singletons. The sample taken for sequencing was esophageal tumor tissue. Source of these receptors: a male donor with esophageal squamous cell carcinoma.

The chain has TRBV11-1 and TRBJ2-5; maybe TRBD1 (5 bases). The CDR3 has 13 amino acids. The germline V gene encodes CDR1 SGHAT and CDR2 FQDESV (reference sequence). Trimming cost V 4 bases and J 3 bases, with 9 bases left between them. The CDR3 is CASSWTREETQYF. CDR3 coding DNA: TGTGCCAGCAGCTGGACCAGGGAAGAGACCCAGTACTTC.

The table lists this clonotype with a few counts. J is TRBJ2-1 and V is TRBV11-3; 8 nucleotides agree with TRBD2. The J call is uncertain, as TRBJ2-5 better fits the DNA end. The germline CDR1 and CDR2 sequences are SGHNT and YENEEA. This CDR3 is 12 amino acids long. The CDR3: CASRGLEETQYF. The DNA for the CDR3 is TGTGCCAGCAGGGGACTAGAAGAGACCCAGTACTTC.

The rearrangement joins TRBV11-2 to TRBJ2-5, with TRBD1 matching over 7 bases. Germline V CDR1 and CDR2: SGHAT, FQNNGV. The CDR3 sequence is 14 residues long. V shed 5 bases, J shed 1 base, and the junction held 4 bases outside the gene matches. CDR3: CASSRDRIQETQYF. In nucleotides, the CDR3 is TGTGCCAGCAGCCGGGACAGAATCCAAGAGACCCAGTACTTC.

J is TRBJ2-5 and V is TRBV7-2; D possibly corresponds to TRBD2 (7 bases). This CDR3 has 15 amino acids. Germline CDR1 and CDR2: SGHTA and FQGNSA. V was shortened by 3 bases and J by 5 bases, with 16 bases between the two germline ends. CDR3 in DNA: TGTGCCAGCAGCTTGGTCAGAGGGGGAGGGGAGACCCAGTACTTC. This codes for CASSLVRGGGETQYF.

Ten or more counts support this clonotype. This sequence joins TRBV12-3 or TRBV12-4 and TRBJ2-5; 10 nucleotides line up with TRBD2. This CDR3 contains 16 residues. Trimming at V came to 6 bases and at J to 11 bases, leaving 18 bases not matched to a gene. The CDR3 sequence: CASRRTSGQGDQEQYF. The CDR3 region has the DNA TGTGCCAGCAGAAGGACTAGCGGCCAAGGGGACCAGGAGCAGTACTTC.

On this clonotype itself: The missing conserved phenylalanine or tryptophan at the end of this CDR3 makes a read error likely. It is unclear where the CDR3 begins or ends on the DNA, so no DNA is shown, and the CDR3 is as TCRdb lists it. This chain uses TRBV6-6 with TRBJ2-6; TRBD2 is the table's D call and was not checked against the DNA. Germline V gene lookup returns CDR1 MNHNY and CDR2 SVGAGI (reference sequence). The length of the CDR3 is 18 amino acids, counting both ends. CDR3 sequence reads: CASSDASGGRPYEQYFGA.

In this sample, this clonotype turned up a few times. V usage is TRBV15 and J usage is TRBJ1-2; no clear D. V gave up 1 base and J gave up 5 bases, with 2 bases separating them. The CDR3 extends over 11 amino acids. Germline V gene sequence: CDR1 LNHNV, CDR2 YYDKDF (reference sequence). This CDR3 reads CATSRGYGYTF. The CDR3, as DNA: TGTGCCACCAGCAGAGGATATGGCTACACCTTC.

The chain employs TRBV6-6 and TRBJ1-2, with D hard to call. Trimming shortened V by 2 bases and J by 2 bases, and 6 bases separated the two germline ends. This CDR3 spans 13 amino acids. Germline-derived CDR1 and CDR2 are MNHNY and SVGAGI (reference sequence). CDR3 sequence (DNA): TGTGCCAGCAGTTACCAAGGGAACTATGGCTACACCTTC. Translating it yields CASSYQGNYGYTF.